Given below is one T cell receptor (beta chain) in context. The data were taken from a study of blood T cell repertoires in COVID-19. This CDR3 region has 15 residues. Germline-derived CDR1 and CDR2 are KGHSH and LQKENI. The germline V and J ends were trimmed by 2 bases and 4 bases, with 12 bases remaining between them. The assay was immunoSEQ multiplex PCR, and TCRdb's table has in-frame clones only and misses some. Of hundreds of thousands of clones in the sample, about 80% are singletons; the top ten hold over 1.5%. This clonotype originated in an elderly woman with acute or convalescent COVID-19. The sequencing sample was made of peripheral blood. V and J are TRBV18 and TRBJ1-5; a weak D match, TRBD1 (6 bases). The DNA of the CDR3 is TGTGCCAGCTCACCAGAGGGACACTGGAATCAGCCCCAGCATTTT. This translates into CASSPEGHWNQPQHF.